Presented here are 16 T cell receptor beta chains from one specimen sequenced in a study of breast tumors, draining lymph nodes, adjacent tissues. Axillary draining lymph nodes of breast cancer patients supplied the node samples. Using its own MiXCR run on the multiplex PCR reads, TCRdb lists one record per CDR3 protein. The data contain about 220,000 distinct CDR3 sequences, about 34% of them singletons. Sequenced input: axillary lymph node tissue. These receptors were obtained from a female donor with breast cancer. Some clones in this sample may be carry-over from other donors' samples.

The chain recombines TRBV12-3 or TRBV12-4 with TRBJ2-3; D gene ambiguous. The CDR3 contains 10 residues. Trimming took off 7 bases at V and 9 bases at J, with 8 bases between the two ends. CDR3 bases: TGTGCCAGCACCCAAGGGACGCAGTATTTT. This translates into CASTQGTQYF.

The chain joins TRBV29-1 to TRBJ2-2, with 8 bases aligning to TRBD1. The CDR3 is made up of 14 amino acids. Germline V gives CDR1 SQVTM, CDR2 ANQGSEA. CDR3 in amino acids: CSELGQVLTGELFF. The CDR3 nucleotides read TGCAGTGAATTGGGACAGGTGCTCACCGGGGAGCTGTTTTTT.

Ten or more counts support this clonotype. CDR3 DNA sequence: TGTGCCACTAGCCTAGAGACGCCTAATCAGCCCCAGCATTTT. This sequence encodes CATSLETPNQPQHF. The rearrangement uses TRBV10-3 and TRBJ1-5; D is ambiguous. V was trimmed by 10 bases and J by 4 bases, leaving 17 bases between them. Per the germline V gene, CDR1 is ENHRY and CDR2 is SYGVKD. CDR3 length: 14 residues.

This clonotype was recorded a few times. This chain uses TRBV27 with TRBJ2-3; D tentatively reads TRBD1 or TRBD2 (5 bases each). From germline, CDR1 is MNHEY and CDR2 SMNVEV (reference sequence). Trimming removed 6 bases from V and 1 base from J, with 14 bases in between. This CDR3 is 15 amino acids long. CDR3 sequence reads: CASRTGRIRTDTQYF. As DNA, the CDR3 is TGTGCCAGCAGGACGGGACGAATCCGCACAGATACGCAGTATTTT.

The CDR3 DNA sequence: TGTGCCATACTACGTTCCTACAATGAGCAGTTCTTC. This codes for CAILRSYNEQFF. This sequence joins TRBV13 and TRBJ2-1; D is unclear. The germline gives CDR1 PRHDT, CDR2 FYEKMQ (reference sequence). The V end was cut by 10 bases, the J end by 1 base, with 8 bases between. This CDR3 spans 12 amino acids.

The V call is TRBV6-6, the J call TRBJ1-5; the D gene is possibly TRBD1 (5 bases). Per germline, CDR1 MNHNY and CDR2 SVGAGI (reference sequence). V was shortened by 5 bases and J by 11 bases, with 22 bases between the two germline ends. The CDR3 runs 15 residues. The CDR3: CASSHDRAGVWAQHF. The CDR3, as DNA: TGTGCCAGCAGTCACGATCGGGCGGGGGTGTGGGCCCAGCATTTT.

V usage is TRBV24-1 and J usage is TRBJ1-2; 7 bases fit TRBD1. After removal of 5 bases from V and 7 bases from J, the junction contained 15 bases not matched to a gene. Germline assignment: CDR1 KGHDR and CDR2 SFDVKD. CDR3 length: 16 amino acids. The CDR3 here is CATSARGDRASSGYTF. The CDR3 DNA is TGTGCCACCAGTGCTAGAGGTGACAGGGCCTCTTCTGGCTACACCTTC.

In this sample, this clonotype turned up once. Here the CDR3 reads CASSLLQAEKLFF. The CDR3, as DNA: TGTGCCAGCAGCTTGTTACAAGCAGAAAAACTGTTTTTT. The chain has TRBV5-6 and TRBJ1-4, with D unresolved. Trimming pared 1 base from V and 8 bases from J, leaving 9 bases between. Germline CDR1 SGHDT, CDR2 YYEEEE. The CDR3 is 13 residues long.

Comments on this clonotype: Given a much more abundant clone one base away, this may be a read error. The chain couples TRBV4-3 to TRBJ1-3; a weak D match, TRBD1 (6 bases). The V gene lost 4 bases and the J gene lost 4 bases, with 14 bases spanning the gap. The CDR3 covers 15 residues. Germline V gives CDR1 LGHNA, CDR2 YSLEER. The DNA of the CDR3 is TGCGCCAGCAGCCCCGATACAGGGTCAGGAAACACCATATATTTT. This codes for CASSPDTGSGNTIYF.

Concerning this clonotype: Germline is not matched at one junction end, which may reflect a read error. V and J are TRBV14 and TRBJ1-6; TRBD1 matches 8 bases. The CDR3 length is 14 residues. Germline CDR1 is SGHDN and CDR2 is FVKESK. The CDR3 sequence is CASSNTGGNSPPHF. Here the CDR3 DNA reads TGTGCCAGCAGCAATACAGGGGGTAATTCACCCCCCCACTTT.

This clonotype has ten or more counts. DNA of the CDR3: TGTGCCACCAGTGATTCACAGGCGGGAGTGATAACAGATACGCAGTATTTT. Translated, it gives CATSDSQAGVITDTQYF. The J gene is TRBJ2-3, the V gene TRBV24-1, with 7 positions matching TRBD2. Germline-derived CDR1 and CDR2 are KGHDR and SFDVKD. J gave up 3 bases and V 2 bases, and 10 bases lay outside the gene matches. CDR3 length equals 17 residues.

In its sample, this clonotype was seen many times. The V gene is TRBV7-9, the J gene TRBJ2-1; D uncertain. Trimming took 7 bases from V and 5 from J, leaving 6 bases between them. There are 11 residues in the CDR3. Germline CDR1 and CDR2: SEHNR and FQNEAQ (reference sequence). CDR3 protein: CASTSDNEQFF. CDR3 coding DNA: TGTGCCAGCACCTCAGACAATGAGCAGTTCTTC. Full variable domain (rest looked up from reference TRBV7-9 and TRBJ2-1): DTGVSQNPRHKITKRGQNVTFRCDPISEHNRLYWYRQTLGQGPEFLTYFQNEAQLEKSRLLSDRFSAERPKGSFSTLEIQRTEQGDSAMYLCASTSDNEQFFGPGTRLTVL.

This clonotype was found many times. The genes are TRBV5-1 and TRBJ2-1; D possibly corresponds to TRBD1 (6 bases). Germline lookup yields CDR1 SGHRS and CDR2 YFSETQ. The CDR3 covers 14 residues. Trimming took off 8 bases at V and 5 bases at J, with 17 bases between the two ends. Here the CDR3 reads CASNPGTLNNEQFF. CDR3 sequence (DNA): TGCGCCAGTAACCCCGGGACATTAAACAATGAGCAGTTCTTC. The full variable domain, completed using reference TRBV5-1 and TRBJ2-1, is KAGVTQTPRYLIKTRGQQVTLSCSPISGHRSVSWYQQTPGQGLQFLFEYFSETQRNKGNFPGRFSGRQFSNSRSEMNVSTLELGDSALYLCASNPGTLNNEQFFGPGTRLTVL.

This clonotype was seen ten or more times. The gene calls are TRBV2 and TRBJ1-2, with 8 positions matching TRBD1. The CDR3 runs 14 residues. The ends lost 4 bases at V and 8 bases at J; junction bases unmatched: 9. The germline V gene encodes CDR1 SNHLY and CDR2 FYNNEI. The CDR3 loop is CASSGQGLSIGYTF. The CDR3 nucleotides read TGTGCCAGCAGTGGACAGGGGTTGAGTATCGGCTACACCTTC.

The chain joins TRBV9 to TRBJ2-7; D possibly corresponds to TRBD2 (5 bases). The V and J ends lost 3 bases and 6 bases respectively, with 22 bases between them. Germline CDR1 and CDR2: SGDLS and YYNGEE. The CDR3 is 16 residues long. Here the CDR3 reads CASSGRETGTNCEQYV. CDR3 in DNA: TGTGCCAGCAGCGGTAGAGAAACGGGAACAAATTGCGAGCAGTACGTC.

In its sample, this clonotype was seen a few times. CDR3 region: CASSYTRTGLGANVLTF. In DNA, the CDR3 is TGTGCCAGCAGTTACACCCGTACAGGCTTGGGGGCCAACGTCCTGACTTTC. V gene TRBV27 combines with J gene TRBJ2-6; D possibly corresponds to TRBD1 (5 bases). Trimming left V 4 bases short and J 4 bases short, with 17 bases between. Germline assignment: CDR1 MNHEY and CDR2 SMNVEV (reference sequence). The CDR3 has 17 residues.